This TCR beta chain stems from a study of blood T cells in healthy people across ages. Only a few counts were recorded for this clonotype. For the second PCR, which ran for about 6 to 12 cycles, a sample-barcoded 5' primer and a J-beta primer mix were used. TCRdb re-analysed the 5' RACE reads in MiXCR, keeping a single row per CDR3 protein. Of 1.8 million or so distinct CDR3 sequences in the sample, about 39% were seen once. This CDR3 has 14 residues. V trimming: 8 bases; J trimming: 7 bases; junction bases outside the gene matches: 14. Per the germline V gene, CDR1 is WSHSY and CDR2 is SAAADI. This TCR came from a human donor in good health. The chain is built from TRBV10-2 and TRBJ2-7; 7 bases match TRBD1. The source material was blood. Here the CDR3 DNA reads TGCGCCAGCTCGTACGAGACAGGGTTGGGTGAGCAGTACTTC. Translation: CASSYETGLGEQYF.